The entry that follows covers one TCR beta chain sequence. The CDR3 is 15 residues long. J gave up 2 bases and V 4 bases, and 4 bases lay outside the gene matches. Germline V gene data show CDR1 as MGHRA and CDR2 as YSYEKL. This sample is drawn from a study of blood T cell repertoires in COVID-19. Study background: The analysed material was cDNA or gDNA that came from T cells, B-cell-depleted T cells, or PBMCs.

Per the original data handling: Estimation of nucleated cell counts was performed using reference gene primer amplification. Data came from immunoSEQ multiplex PCR; TCRdb stores just in-frame clones and leaves some out. V and J calls and clone size are as listed in that table; D and trimming were resolved from the DNA. Found here are 95,000 to 150,000 clones, around nine tenths of them singletons; the top ten hold about 1.2%. The chain employs TRBV4-1 and TRBJ2-2, with TRBD1 matching over 7 bases. This receptor was taken from a woman over 75 with acute or convalescent COVID-19. Sequenced material: peripheral blood. For the CDR3, the DNA is TGCGCCAGCAGCCTCTGGACAGGAAACACCGGGGAGCTGTTTTTT. It is translated as CASSLWTGNTGELFF.